This T cell receptor beta chain was identified in a study of cytomegalovirus exposure and HLA in healthy donors. Study-wide points: Reportedly, TCR beta sequences accurately predicted HLA-A and HLA-B alleles in most subjects.

Primers: 60 Vbeta forward and 13 Jbeta reverse. Sequenced by immunoSEQ multiplex PCR; TCRdb stores in-frame clones only, minus some. The data contain 150,000 to 250,000 clones, 79% of them seen just once; the ten biggest clones take up approximately 1.5%. Germline V gene lookup returns CDR1 SNHLY and CDR2 FYNNEI. The CDR3 has 18 amino acids. V gave up 2 bases and J gave up 5 bases; unmatched junction bases: 10. Comment on this clone: The antigen remains unidentified.

The chain links TRBV2 to TRBJ2-2, with TRBD2 matching over 11 bases. Sequencing used PBMCs. This TCR came from a girl aged 10-17 years in good health and CMV-seropositive. CDR3 protein: CASSELAGGVGLTGELFF. The CDR3 DNA reads as TGTGCCAGCAGTGAACTAGCGGGGGGCGTGGGCCTGACCGGGGAGCTGTTTTTT. Full variable domain (missing parts from reference TRBV2 and TRBJ2-2): EPEVTQTPSHQVTQMGQEVILRCVPISNHLYFYWYRQILGQKVEFLVSFYNNEISEKSEIFDDQFSVERPDGSNFTLKIRSTKLEDSAMYFCASSELAGGVGLTGELFFGEGSRLTVL.